This T cell receptor beta chain was documented in a study of shared clonotypes between healthy human individuals. The table came from immunoSEQ multiplex PCR; TCRdb's copy has only in-frame clones and leaves some out. The sample carries roughly 2.4 million clones, approximately 94% recorded once. This CDR3 has 15 residues. The V gene lost 1 base and the J gene lost 4 bases, with 13 bases spanning the gap. Germline V gene sequence: CDR1 SGHTA, CDR2 FQGNSA. Sequenced sample: naive CD4+ T cells sorted from blood. Subset described: CD45RA+ positively selected. V is TRBV7-2 and J is TRBJ1-2; D is unresolved. This TCR was sampled from a man aged 18 to 29 in good health. The CDR3 region is CASSLGSAIGYGYTF. The CDR3, as DNA: TGTGCCAGCAGCTTAGGGTCGGCTATAGGCTATGGCTACACCTTC.